This is a list of T cell receptor beta chains from one sample in a study of early T cells in non-severe SARS-CoV-2 infection. TCRdb independently ran MiXCR on the 5' RACE reads; one entry per CDR3 protein. Altogether around 80,000 distinct CDR3 sequences are present, about 13% being singletons, with the ten largest covering 5.5% to 7.5%. The sequenced sample was whole blood. Receptor source: an adult who was a healthcare worker with PCR-confirmed SARS-CoV-2 infection or an uninfected control (not recorded which). The conserved cysteine and the conserved F or W are not part of the CDR3 here. Some rows mark clone size as missing; the rest say once, few, many or name a class of expanded clone.

v_gene: TRBV6-1; j_gene: TRBJ1-5; abundance: many; CDR3aa: ASSEWGWQEGYSNQPQH
v_gene: TRBV11-2; j_gene: TRBJ1-5; abundance: few; CDR3aa: ASSLGVDNQPQH
v_gene: TRBV29-1; j_gene: TRBJ2-7; abundance: NA; CDR3aa: SVVVKYEQY
v_gene: TRBV2; j_gene: TRBJ2-1; abundance: few; CDR3aa: ASSEVSGIYNEQF
v_gene: TRBV15; j_gene: TRBJ2-7; abundance: NA; CDR3aa: ATSRGWGATTYEQY
v_gene: TRBV11-2; j_gene: TRBJ1-6; abundance: NA; CDR3aa: ASSLAVGRSYNSPLH
v_gene: TRBV7-6; j_gene: TRBJ1-4; abundance: NA; CDR3aa: ASSLKGAHGEKLF
v_gene: TRBV15; j_gene: TRBJ2-4; abundance: NA; CDR3aa: ATSSGTGGKNIQY
v_gene: TRBV30; j_gene: TRBJ1-1; abundance: few; CDR3aa: AWSLEVPAGEAF
v_gene: TRBV5-1; j_gene: TRBJ2-7; abundance: NA; CDR3aa: ASSLVSGFYEQY
v_gene: TRBV6-5; j_gene: TRBJ1-2; abundance: few; CDR3aa: ASSYSKGHGYT
v_gene: TRBV29-1; j_gene: TRBJ2-1; abundance: NA; CDR3aa: SVASGSRNEQF
v_gene: TRBV28; j_gene: TRBJ2-5; abundance: NA; CDR3aa: ASSLPSAPETQY
v_gene: TRBV5-1; j_gene: TRBJ2-3; abundance: few; CDR3aa: ASGLKSTDTQY
v_gene: TRBV28; j_gene: TRBJ2-7; abundance: many; CDR3aa: AGSSGRSYEQY
v_gene: TRBV4-1; j_gene: TRBJ2-7; abundance: NA; CDR3aa: ASSQVARRVGPYEQY
v_gene: TRBV7-8; j_gene: TRBJ1-1; abundance: few; CDR3aa: ASSSRMAYEAF
v_gene: TRBV5-1; j_gene: TRBJ2-1; abundance: NA; CDR3aa: ASSTTVSGTSYNEQF
v_gene: TRBV20-1; j_gene: TRBJ2-1; abundance: many; CDR3aa: SASLTSLDEQF
v_gene: TRBV6-5; j_gene: TRBJ1-1; abundance: few; CDR3aa: ASSYPRTTSAF
v_gene: TRBV20-1; j_gene: TRBJ2-5; abundance: NA; CDR3aa: SARTSAETQY
v_gene: TRBV28; j_gene: TRBJ2-2; abundance: NA; CDR3aa: ASTHGGLPGELF
v_gene: TRBV19; j_gene: TRBJ1-5; abundance: NA; CDR3aa: ASSPGGAHQPQH
v_gene: TRBV27; j_gene: TRBJ1-5; abundance: few; CDR3aa: ASSPQGGRSNQPQH
v_gene: TRBV7-2; j_gene: TRBJ2-1; abundance: NA; CDR3aa: ASRFNRGLPRDEQF
v_gene: TRBV29-1; j_gene: TRBJ2-1; abundance: few; CDR3aa: SVERTVNEQF
v_gene: TRBV7-9; j_gene: TRBJ2-3; abundance: many; CDR3aa: ASSPFGGGTDTQY
v_gene: TRBV28; j_gene: TRBJ1-6; abundance: NA; CDR3aa: ASSSFSYNSPLH
v_gene: TRBV20-1; j_gene: TRBJ2-1; abundance: many; CDR3aa: SARDPGSASGHNEQF
v_gene: TRBV6-2/TRBV6-3; j_gene: TRBJ2-7; abundance: few; CDR3aa: ASSYSTSEQY
v_gene: TRBV12-3/TRBV12-4; j_gene: TRBJ1-4; abundance: few; CDR3aa: ASSSMLTGGAERRSNEKLF
v_gene: TRBV27; j_gene: TRBJ2-1; abundance: many; CDR3aa: ASSLRRSPGNEQF
v_gene: TRBV4-1; j_gene: TRBJ1-2; abundance: NA; CDR3aa: ASSQVYGLNYGYT